This T cell receptor beta chain was obtained from a study of CD8 T cells in Susac syndrome. The authors reverse transcribed roughly 0.5 to 1 ug RNA with random hexamers. MiXCR was run by TCRdb on the immunoSEQ multiplex PCR reads, yielding one entry per CDR3 protein. This table holds a few hundred thousand distinct CDR3 sequences, approximately 95% found once. CDR3 length equals 12 residues. The germline V gene has CDR1 SQVTM and CDR2 ANQGSEA. With 7 bases removed from V and 6 bases from J, the gap between germline ends came to 13 bases. Sequencing was done on a sample of CD4+ T cells from PBMCs. The source of this sequence is a human donor with multiple sclerosis. This chain joins TRBV29-1 and TRBJ2-1; the D gene is possibly TRBD2 (5 bases). The CDR3 nucleotides read TGCAGCGCTAGCCTCAGGTTCAATGAGCAGTTCTTC. Translated, it gives CSASLRFNEQFF.